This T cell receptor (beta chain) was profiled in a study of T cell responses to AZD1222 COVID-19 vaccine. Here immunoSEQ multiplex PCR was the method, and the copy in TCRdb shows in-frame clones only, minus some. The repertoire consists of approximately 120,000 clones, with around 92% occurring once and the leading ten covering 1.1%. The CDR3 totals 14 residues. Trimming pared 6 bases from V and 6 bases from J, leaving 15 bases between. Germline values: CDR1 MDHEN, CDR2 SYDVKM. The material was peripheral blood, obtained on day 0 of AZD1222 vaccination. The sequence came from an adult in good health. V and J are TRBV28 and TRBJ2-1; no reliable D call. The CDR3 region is CASSPTWGLNEQFF. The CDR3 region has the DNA TGTGCCAGCAGCCCGACATGGGGTCTCAATGAGCAGTTCTTC.